This T cell receptor beta chain was sequenced during a study of control samples from healthy donors and cancer patients. Germline CDR1 and CDR2: MNHEY and SMNVEV (reference sequence). This CDR3 has 13 amino acids. V was trimmed by 5 bases and J by 6 bases, leaving 11 bases between them. The protocol was immunoSEQ multiplex PCR, while the TCRdb copy is restricted to in-frame clones and leaves out a portion. Of around 43,000 clones listed, 80% to 95% were seen once; the top ten hold 3% to 4.5%. The chain is built from TRBV27 and TRBJ2-1; D is ambiguous. Sequencing used blood. The receptor's source is a woman between 45 and 60 years old in good health. The CDR3 loop is CASSPISGNEQFF. CDR3 nucleotides: TGTGCCAGCAGTCCAATCTCCGGCAATGAGCAGTTCTTC.